This T cell receptor (beta chain) stems from a study of human T cells and chemical hapten exposure. Via MiXCR, TCRdb re-called the RACE reads, giving one row per CDR3 protein. The table includes around 50,000 distinct CDR3 sequences, 7.5% to 10% detected once. The CDR3 loop spans 15 amino acids. Germline V lookup: CDR1 SEHNR, CDR2 FQNEAQ (reference sequence). The V gene lost 0 bases and the J gene lost 0 bases, with 8 bases spanning the gap. This clonotype has ten or more counts. As yet, its antigen is unknown. Stated time point: patch test 1, 2 weeks after DPC sensitization. As for treatment: therapeutic diphenylcyclopropenone sensitization with weekly scalp DPC. Blood sampling preceded each patch test application. Unseparated into fractions, whole blood served as the source from which total RNA was extracted. Study-wide results and caveats: There was no change with DPC sensitization in TCRs above 1 in 1000 frequency.

This TCR was recovered from a woman between 40 and 50 years old with alopecia areata. Some clones in this sample may be carry-over from other donors' samples. The chain uses TRBV7-9 and TRBJ1-2; D is unresolved. Source: whole blood, taken in connection with sensitization to the hapten diphenylcyclopropenone (DPC). The chain's CDR3 is CASSLAASSNYGYTF. The CDR3 DNA is TGTGCCAGCAGCTTAGCGGCGTCTTCTAACTATGGCTACACCTTC.